This entry concerns a single T cell receptor (beta chain). Study processing details: Scientists estimated how many nucleated cells there were by amplifying reference gene primers. Sequencing used immunoSEQ multiplex PCR; TCRdb keeps in-frame clones, though not all of them. That table furnishes V, J and clone size, whereas the DNA furnished D and trimming. The table includes some 83,000 clones, 70% to 90% detected once. This entry is derived from a study of blood T cell repertoires in COVID-19. Study-wide context: Samples came from the United States, Italy and Spain, spanning acute and convalescent COVID-19. Nucleic acid was either cDNA or gDNA, and it came from T cells, B-cell-depleted T cells, or PBMCs.

This receptor was identified in a man older than 75 with active or convalescent COVID-19. Sequencing was performed on peripheral blood.

The CDR3: CASSLNSGDYNEQFF. CDR3 nucleotide sequence: TGTGCCAGCAGCTTAAATAGCGGAGACTACAATGAGCAGTTCTTC. The chain couples TRBV5-5 to TRBJ2-1; the D gene is possibly TRBD2 (6 bases). CDR1 is SGHKS, CDR2 YYEKEE, per germline (reference sequence). This CDR3 is built from 15 residues. The ends were cut back, 2 bases at V and 3 bases at J, with 12 bases in the middle.